The following is a T cell receptor (beta chain) sequence with its context. The data are from a study of control samples from healthy donors and cancer patients. Sequencing used immunoSEQ multiplex PCR; TCRdb keeps in-frame clones, though not all of them. The table has about 60,000 clones, approximately 86% seen once. V was pared by 5 bases and J by 1 base, with 14 bases between. The CDR3 runs to 15 residues. Per the germline V gene, CDR1 is SGHTA and CDR2 is FQGTGA. Sequenced material: blood. The rearrangement uses TRBV7-3 and TRBJ1-1; the D is unclear. This sequence originates from a man aged 50-60 years in good health. As DNA, the CDR3 is TGTGCCAGCAGCCCCCAACACAGCGCGAACACTGAAGCTTTCTTT. Translating it yields CASSPQHSANTEAFF.